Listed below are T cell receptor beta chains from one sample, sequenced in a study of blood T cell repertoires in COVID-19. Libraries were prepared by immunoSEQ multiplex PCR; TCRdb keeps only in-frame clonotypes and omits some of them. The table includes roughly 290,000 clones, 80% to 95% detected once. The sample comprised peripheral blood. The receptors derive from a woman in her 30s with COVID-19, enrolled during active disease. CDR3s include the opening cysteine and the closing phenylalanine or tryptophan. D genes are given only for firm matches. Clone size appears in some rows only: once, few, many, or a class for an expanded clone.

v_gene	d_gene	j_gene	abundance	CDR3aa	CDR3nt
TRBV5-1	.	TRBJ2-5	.	CASSFLQGLQETQYF	TGCGCCAGCAGCTTTTTACAGGGCCTCCAGGAGACCCAGTACTTC
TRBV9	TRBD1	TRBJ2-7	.	CASSPQTGEYEQYF	TGTGCCAGCAGCCCCCAGACAGGGGAATACGAGCAGTACTTC
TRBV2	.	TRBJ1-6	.	CASRFGGSPYNSPLHF	TGTGCCAGCAGGTTCGGGGGTTCTCCCTATAATTCACCCCTCCACTTT
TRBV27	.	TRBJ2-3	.	CAIKHGGTDTQYF	TGTGCCATCAAACATGGTGGCACAGATACGCAGTATTTT
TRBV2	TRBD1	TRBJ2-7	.	CASSTGTGYEQYF	TGTGCCAGCAGTACCGGGACAGGGTACGAGCAGTACTTC
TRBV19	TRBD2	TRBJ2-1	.	CASSFLPGLAANEQFF	TGTGCCAGTAGTTTCCTGCCGGGACTAGCGGCGAATGAGCAGTTCTTC
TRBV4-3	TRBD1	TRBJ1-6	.	CASSQALGQDNSPLHF	TGCGCCAGCAGCCAAGCCCTGGGACAGGATAATTCACCCCTCCACTTT
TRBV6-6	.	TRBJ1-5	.	CASKGAANQPQHF	TGTGCCAGCAAAGGGGCAGCAAATCAGCCCCAGCATTTT
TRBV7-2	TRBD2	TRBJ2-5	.	CASSPGGRSQETQYF	TGTGCCAGCAGCCCCGGGGGGAGGAGCCAAGAGACCCAGTACTTC
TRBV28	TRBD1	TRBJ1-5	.	CASSSTGGLSQPQHF	TGTGCCAGCAGTTCCACAGGGGGATTATCTCAGCCCCAGCATTTT
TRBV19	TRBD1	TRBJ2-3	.	CASSIRDRVVDTQYF	TGTGCCAGTAGTATAAGGGACAGGGTAGTAGATACGCAGTATTTT
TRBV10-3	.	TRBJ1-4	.	CAIRGANEKLFF	TGTGCCATCAGGGGAGCTAATGAAAAACTGTTTTTT
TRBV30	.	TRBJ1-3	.	CALLGPLGNTIYF	TGTGCCTTATTGGGCCCCTTGGGAAACACCATATATTTT
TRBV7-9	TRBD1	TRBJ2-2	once	CAVRDRDDNGELFF	TGTGCCGTCCGAGACAGGGACGATAACGGGGAGCTGTTTTTT
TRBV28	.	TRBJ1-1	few	CASQDQGTEAFF	TGTGCCAGTCAGGATCAAGGAACTGAAGCTTTCTTT
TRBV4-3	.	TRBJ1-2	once	CASSQEHGINYGYTF	TGCGCCAGCAGCCAAGAACACGGGATTAACTATGGCTACACCTTC
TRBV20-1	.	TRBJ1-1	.	CRYSVNTEAFF	TGCAGATACTCTGTGAACACTGAAGCTTTCTTT
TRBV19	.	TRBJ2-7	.	CASSPQQGGEQYF	TGTGCCAGTAGTCCACAGCAGGGAGGCGAGCAGTACTTC
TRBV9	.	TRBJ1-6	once	CASSVVREASYNSPLHF	TGTGCCAGCAGCGTAGTTCGGGAGGCCTCCTATAATTCACCCCTCCACTTT
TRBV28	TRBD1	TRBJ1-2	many	CASSWDSVYTF	TGTGCCAGCAGTTGGGACAGTGTCTACACCTTC
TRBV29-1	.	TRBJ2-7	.	CSVSLGGPYEQYF	TGCAGCGTGTCTCTCGGGGGTCCCTACGAGCAGTACTTC
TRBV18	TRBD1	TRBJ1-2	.	CASSQGQGASGGYTF	TGTGCCAGCTCACAAGGACAGGGGGCGAGCGGTGGCTACACCTTC
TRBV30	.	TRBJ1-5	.	CAWGGQINQPQHF	TGTGCCTGGGGCGGACAGATCAATCAGCCCCAGCATTTT
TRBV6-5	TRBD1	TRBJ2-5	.	CASNEGASETQYF	TGTGCCAGCAACGAGGGGGCAAGCGAGACCCAGTACTTC
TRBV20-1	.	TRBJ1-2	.	CSASSGLIGYTF	TGCAGTGCTAGTTCCGGGTTAATTGGCTACACCTTC
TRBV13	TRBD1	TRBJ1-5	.	CASSQNRGEGQPQHF	TGTGCCAGCAGCCAAAACAGGGGAGAGGGTCAGCCCCAGCATTTT
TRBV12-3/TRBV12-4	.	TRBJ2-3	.	CASRPGVGDTQYF	TGTGCCAGCAGACCGGGAGTTGGGGATACGCAGTATTTT
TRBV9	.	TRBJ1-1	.	CASSVAINTEAFF	TGTGCCAGCAGCGTAGCTATTAACACTGAAGCTTTCTTT
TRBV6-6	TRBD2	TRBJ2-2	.	CASSQPGLAGNTGELFF	TGTGCCAGCAGTCAACCAGGGCTAGCGGGGAACACCGGGGAGCTGTTTTTT
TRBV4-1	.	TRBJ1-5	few	CASSQRGNQPQHF	TGCGCCAGCAGCCAAAGGGGGAATCAGCCCCAGCATTTT
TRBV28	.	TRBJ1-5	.	CASSLQRQPQHF	TGTGCCAGCAGTCTTCAGCGGCAGCCCCAGCATTTT
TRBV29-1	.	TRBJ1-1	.	CSVDPGRWETAFF	TGCAGCGTTGATCCGGGCCGGTGGGAGACGGCTTTCTTT
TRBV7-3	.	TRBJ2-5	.	CASSSESRSETQYF	TGTGCCAGCAGCAGCGAGAGTAGATCGGAGACCCAGTACTTC
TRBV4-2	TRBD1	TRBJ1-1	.	CASSQGQGPYTEAFF	TGTGCCAGCAGCCAAGGACAGGGGCCTTACACTGAAGCTTTCTTT
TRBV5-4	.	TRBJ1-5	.	CASSLAPEGQPQHF	TGTGCCAGCAGCTTGGCTCCCGAGGGTCAGCCCCAGCATTTT
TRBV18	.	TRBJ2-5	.	CASSPLAGETQYF	TGTGCCAGCTCACCACTTGCCGGGGAGACCCAGTACTTC
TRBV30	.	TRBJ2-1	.	CAWRRNWLGSSYNEQFF	TGTGCCTGGAGGCGGAACTGGTTAGGGAGCTCCTACAATGAGCAGTTCTTC
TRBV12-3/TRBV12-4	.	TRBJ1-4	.	CASSRLGSEKLFF	TGTGCCAGCAGTAGACTCGGTAGTGAAAAACTGTTTTTT
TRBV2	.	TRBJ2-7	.	CASKGARREQYF	TGTGCCAGCAAAGGGGCGCGCCGCGAGCAGTACTTC
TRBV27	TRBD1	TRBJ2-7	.	CASSLTRDRANEQYF	TGTGCCAGCAGTCTCACCCGGGACAGGGCAAACGAGCAGTACTTC
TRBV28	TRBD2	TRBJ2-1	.	CASFGTSGLEQFF	TGTGCCAGCTTTGGGACTAGCGGGCTAGAGCAGTTCTTC
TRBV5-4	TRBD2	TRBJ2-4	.	CASSFDSGSGNIQYF	TGTGCCAGCAGCTTCGATAGCGGGAGTGGGAACATTCAGTACTTC
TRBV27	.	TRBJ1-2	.	CASSLSTGTGPYGYTF	TGTGCCAGCAGTTTATCGACGGGCACAGGACCCTATGGCTACACCTTC
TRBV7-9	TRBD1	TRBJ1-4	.	CASSLKGTGGNEKLFF	TGTGCCAGCAGCTTAAAGGGAACAGGGGGTAATGAAAAACTGTTTTTT